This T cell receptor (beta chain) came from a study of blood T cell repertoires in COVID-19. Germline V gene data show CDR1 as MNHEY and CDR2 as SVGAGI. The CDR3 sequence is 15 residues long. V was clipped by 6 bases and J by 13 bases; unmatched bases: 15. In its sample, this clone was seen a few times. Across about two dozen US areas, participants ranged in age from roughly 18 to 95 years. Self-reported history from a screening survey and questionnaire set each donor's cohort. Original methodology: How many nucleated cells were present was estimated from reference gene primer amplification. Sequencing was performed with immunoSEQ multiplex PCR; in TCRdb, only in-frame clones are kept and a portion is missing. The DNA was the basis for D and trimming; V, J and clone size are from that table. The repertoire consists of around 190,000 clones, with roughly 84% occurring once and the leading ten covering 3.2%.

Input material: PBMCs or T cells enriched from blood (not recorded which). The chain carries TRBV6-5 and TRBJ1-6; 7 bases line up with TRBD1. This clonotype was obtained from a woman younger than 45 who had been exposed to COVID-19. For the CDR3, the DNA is TGTGCCAGCAGACAGGGGCCCCTTAGCTCTGTCCCCCTCCACTTT. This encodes CASRQGPLSSVPLHF.